Shown below are 28 T cell receptor beta chains from a single sample sequenced in a study of beta chain features in type 1 diabetes. Sequenced material consisted of expressed TCRB transcripts (all of the isolated RNA was reverse transcribed). Profiling relied on immunoSEQ multiplex PCR, and the TCRdb table lists in-frame clones only, not all of them. The profile shows 150,000 or so clones, about a tenth of them singletons. The sequencing sample was made of central memory CD4+ T cells from blood. The receptor source for this set is a man between 18 and 35 years old in good health.

The chain has TRBV7-2 and TRBJ2-7; 11 bases match TRBD1. This CDR3 comprises 14 residues. Germline CDR1 reads SGHTA; CDR2 reads FQGNSA. V was clipped by 5 bases and J by 3 bases; unmatched bases: 3. The CDR3 protein is CASSPGTGGYEQYF. The CDR3 DNA is TGTGCCAGCAGCCCCGGGACAGGGGGCTACGAGCAGTACTTC.

The rearrangement uses TRBV30 and TRBJ1-4, with D perhaps TRBD1 (5 bases). This CDR3 is built from 14 residues. Per germline, CDR1 GTSNPN and CDR2 SVGIG (reference sequence). Trimming removed 5 bases from V and 8 bases from J, with 18 bases in between. The CDR3 DNA reads TGTGCCTGGGGGCCCTGGGGCGATGGGGAAAAACTGTTTTTT. Protein sequence: CAWGPWGDGEKLFF.

This clone was seen more than once but under ten times. This chain joins TRBV6-5 and TRBJ2-7; TRBD2 matches 9 bases. Per germline, CDR1 MNHEY and CDR2 SVGAGI. Germline trimming cut 6 bases from V and 5 bases from J; bases unmatched to any gene: 11. The CDR3 spans 15 residues. In nucleotides, the CDR3 is TGTGCCAGCAGCAAACGAGGCGGGGGGGCCAACGAGCAGTACTTC. It translates to CASSKRGGGANEQYF.

This clone was observed a few times. The chain couples TRBV7-2 to TRBJ1-5; D is perhaps TRBD1 (6 bases). V shed 5 bases and J shed 2 bases, with 13 bases lying between them. CDR1 is SGHTA and CDR2 is FQGNSA in the germline V gene. This CDR3 has 15 residues. CDR3: CASSRTGTGNQPQHF. The CDR3 region has the DNA TGTGCCAGCAGCCGTACAGGGACGGGCAATCAGCCCCAGCATTTT.

The chain joins TRBV6-5 to TRBJ2-2, with 8 bases fitting TRBD2. The CDR3 loop spans 14 amino acids. V lost 7 bases to trimming and J lost 7 bases; unmatched junction nucleotides: 8. CDR1 and CDR2 (germline): MNHEY, SVGAGI. CDR3 nucleotides: TGTGCCAGCACCGTCGGGGGGGCATACGGGGAGCTGTTTTTT. As protein: CASTVGGAYGELFF.

This clone was recorded a few times. The genes are TRBV25-1 and TRBJ1-2, with TRBD1 matching 8 bases. Germline V gene sequence: CDR1 MGHDK, CDR2 SYGVNS. The CDR3 loop spans 13 amino acids. J was trimmed by 7 bases and V by 4 bases; bases with no gene match: 5. The CDR3, as DNA: TGTGCCAGCAGTGTAGCAGGGGGCAGTGGCTACACCTTC. As protein: CASSVAGGSGYTF.

This clone was seen more than once but under ten times. This chain uses TRBV7-2 with TRBJ1-5; tentatively, D is TRBD1 (6 bases). Germline CDR1 and CDR2: SGHTA and FQGNSA. This CDR3 spans 15 amino acids. V lost 4 bases, J lost 0 bases, and 10 bases lay in between. The CDR3 DNA reads TGTGCCAGCAGCTACGACAGGAATAGCAATCAGCCCCAGCATTTT. This codes for CASSYDRNSNQPQHF. Looking up the rest from reference TRBV7-2 and TRBJ1-5 gives the full variable domain: GAGVSQSPSNKVTEKGKDVELRCDPISGHTALYWYRQSLGQGLEFLIYFQGNSAPDKSGLPSDRFSAERTGGSVSTLTIQRTQQEDSAVYLCASSYDRNSNQPQHFGDGTRLSIL.

This rearrangement joins TRBV5-6 to TRBJ2-7; TRBD2 might be the D (5 bases). CDR3 length: 14 amino acids. V dropped 1 base and J dropped 3 bases, with 11 bases sitting between them. CDR1 and CDR2 from the germline V gene are SGHDT and YYEEEE. CDR3 in DNA: TGTGCCAGCAGCTTGATAGGTCGGGACTACGAGCAGTACTTC. Its translation is CASSLIGRDYEQYF.

The chain links TRBV5-1 to TRBJ2-1, with 7 bases matching TRBD2. Losses at the gene ends were 0 bases for V and 3 bases for J; bases not matched to a gene: 6. The CDR3 has 16 amino acids. The germline gives CDR1 SGHRS, CDR2 YFSETQ. As DNA, the CDR3 is TGCGCCAGCAGCTTGGCCGTAGTAGCGGGCTACAATGAGCAGTTCTTC. Amino acid sequence: CASSLAVVAGYNEQFF.

V gene TRBV7-2 combines with J gene TRBJ2-3; 13 bases match TRBD2. Losses at the gene ends were 2 bases for V and 5 bases for J; bases not matched to a gene: 4. The germline gives CDR1 SGHTA, CDR2 FQGNSA. CDR3 length: 16 amino acids. CDR3 bases: TGTGCCAGCAGCTTAAAACTAGCGGGGGGGTTAGATACGCAGTATTTT. It codes for CASSLKLAGGLDTQYF.

This clone was seen a few times. The rearrangement joins TRBV18 to TRBJ1-1; D might be TRBD1 (5 bases). Per the germline V gene, CDR1 is KGHSH and CDR2 is LQKENI. V was trimmed by 2 bases and J by 1 base, leaving 11 bases between them. This CDR3 spans 15 amino acids. In DNA form, the CDR3 reads TGTGCCAGCTCACCAGTCCAGGGTGGGAACACTGAAGCTTTCTTT. Protein sequence: CASSPVQGGNTEAFF. The full variable domain, in which reference TRBV18 and TRBJ1-1 provide the parts outside the CDR3, is NAGVMQNPRHLVRRRGQEARLRCSPMKGHSHVYWYRQLPEEGLKFMVYLQKENIIDESGMPKERFSAEFPKEGPSILRIQQVVRGDSAAYFCASSPVQGGNTEAFFGQGTRLTVV.

The rearrangement uses TRBV19 and TRBJ2-7, with a weak D call TRBD1 (6 bases). Looked up from germline, CDR1 is LNHDA and CDR2 is SQIVND (reference sequence). Trimming shortened V by 4 bases and J by 4 bases, and 11 bases separated the two germline ends. The CDR3 loop spans 13 amino acids. CDR3 in amino acids: CASSTQGTYEQYF. The CDR3 DNA reads as TGTGCCAGTAGTACCCAGGGGACGTACGAGCAGTACTTC.

The chain links TRBV19 to TRBJ2-7; TRBD1 agrees at 8 bases. V was pared by 4 bases and J by 3 bases, with 5 bases of the junction left unmatched. The CDR3 covers 14 residues. CDR1 LNHDA and CDR2 SQIVND come from the germline V gene (reference sequence). The CDR3, as DNA: TGTGCCAGTAGTACTCCGGGACAGGTCTACGAGCAGTACTTC. Protein product: CASSTPGQVYEQYF.

This clone appeared a few times. The chain joins TRBV7-3 to TRBJ2-2, with D possibly matching TRBD2 (5 bases). The CDR3 has 14 residues. Trimming removed 2 bases at V and 1 base at J, with 5 bases between. Germline CDR1 is SGHTA and CDR2 is FQGTGA. The chain's CDR3 is CASSLEGNTGELFF. The CDR3 DNA follows: TGTGCCAGCAGCTTAGAGGGGAACACCGGGGAGCTGTTTTTT.

This clone was picked up a small number of times. The chain employs TRBV11-2 and TRBJ2-1, with 9 bases fitting TRBD1. Per germline, CDR1 SGHAT and CDR2 FQNNGV. Trimming cost V 5 bases and J 12 bases; bases outside gene matches: 14. The CDR3 sequence is 15 residues long. In DNA, the CDR3 is TGTGCCAGCAGCCCGGTACAGGGGGCATGGGTTGGGCAGTTCTTC. It translates to CASSPVQGAWVGQFF. Filled out from reference TRBV11-2 and TRBJ2-1, the complete variable domain reads EAGVAQSPRYKIIEKRQSVAFWCNPISGHATLYWYQQILGQGPKLLIQFQNNGVVDDSQLPKDRFSAERLKGVDSTLKIQPAKLEDSAVYLCASSPVQGAWVGQFFGPGTRLTVL.

V and J are TRBV5-1 and TRBJ2-1; 10 bases align to TRBD2. CDR1 and CDR2 (germline): SGHRS, YFSETQ. The CDR3 runs 15 residues. V shed 0 bases and J 8 bases; nucleotides not matched to a gene: 5. The CDR3 protein is CASSLASGGKDEQFF. In DNA, the CDR3 is TGCGCCAGCAGCTTGGCTAGCGGGGGTAAGGATGAGCAGTTCTTC.

Regarding this clone: Other DNA sequences in this specimen translate into the identical CDR3. CDR3 coding DNA: TGTGCCAGCAAGGACAGGGTCGGGGAGACCCAGTACTTC. Encoded protein: CASKDRVGETQYF. V and J are TRBV6-6 and TRBJ2-5; 8 bases line up with TRBD1. The germline CDR1 and CDR2 sequences are MNHNY and SVGAGI (reference sequence). V lost 7 bases, J lost 5 bases, and 6 bases stayed unmatched. The CDR3 contains 13 residues.

V and J are TRBV5-1 and TRBJ1-5; 7 bases align to TRBD1. The CDR3 totals 14 residues. V shed 3 bases, J shed 2 bases, and the junction held 2 bases outside the gene matches. The V gene's germline CDR1 is SGHRS and CDR2 YFSETQ. CDR3 loop: CASSSGTGNQPQHF. CDR3 DNA: TGCGCCAGCAGCTCCGGGACAGGCAATCAGCCCCAGCATTTT.

Only a few counts were recorded for this clone. V is TRBV5-8 and J is TRBJ2-1; 10 bases map to TRBD1. There are 16 residues in the CDR3. Trimming removed 4 bases from V and 5 bases from J; junction bases left unmatched: 9. Germline V gene lookup returns CDR1 SGHTS and CDR2 YDEGEE. In nucleotides, the CDR3 is TGTGCCAGCAGCCCTACCGGGACAGGGGCTAACAATGAGCAGTTCTTC. Its protein product is CASSPTGTGANNEQFF.

This clone was counted a few times. The V call is TRBV10-1, the J call TRBJ2-5; weak D call: TRBD2 (5 bases). V was clipped by 5 bases and J by 3 bases, with 10 bases between them. Germline CDR1 and CDR2: WNHNN and SYGVQD (reference sequence). CDR3 length: 13 amino acids. The CDR3 DNA follows: TGCGCCAGCAGTACGGGAACCAAAGAGACCCAGTACTTC. Encoded protein: CASSTGTKETQYF.

This clone has more than one count but fewer than ten. This sequence joins TRBV18 and TRBJ2-5, with 7 bases lining up with TRBD1. Germline lookup yields CDR1 KGHSH and CDR2 LQKENI. The V and J ends lost 6 bases and 5 bases, in that order; junction bases with no gene match: 6. This CDR3 has 13 amino acids. The CDR3 here is CASSQGGGETQYF. As DNA, the CDR3 is TGTGCCAGCTCCCAAGGGGGCGGTGAGACCCAGTACTTC. The full variable domain, in which reference TRBV18 and TRBJ2-5 provide the parts outside the CDR3, is NAGVMQNPRHLVRRRGQEARLRCSPMKGHSHVYWYRQLPEEGLKFMVYLQKENIIDESGMPKERFSAEFPKEGPSILRIQQVVRGDSAAYFCASSQGGGETQYFGPGTRLLVL.

This clone was seen repeatedly, ten times or more. This rearrangement joins TRBV5-6 to TRBJ1-6; D gene unclear. Trimming took off 4 bases at V and 10 bases at J, with 12 bases between the two ends. Germline values: CDR1 SGHDT, CDR2 YYEEEE. This CDR3 has 13 residues. The CDR3 reads CASSRESRSPLHF. CDR3 nucleotide sequence: TGTGCCAGCAGCCGGGAGTCACGGTCACCCCTCCACTTT. Full variable domain (rest looked up from reference TRBV5-6 and TRBJ1-6): DAGVTQSPTHLIKTRGQQVTLRCSPKSGHDTVSWYQQALGQGPQFIFQYYEEEERQRGNFPDRFSGHQFPNYSSELNVNALLLGDSALYLCASSRESRSPLHFGNGTRLTVT.

V and J are TRBV4-1 and TRBJ1-4, with 8 bases that match TRBD1. Germline V gives CDR1 MGHRA, CDR2 YSYEKL. The V and J ends lost 2 bases and 3 bases, in that order; junction bases with no gene match: 2. The CDR3 consists of 15 residues. CDR3 loop: CASSQTDRANEKLFF. CDR3 sequence (DNA): TGCGCCAGCAGCCAAACGGACAGGGCTAATGAAAAACTGTTTTTT.

This clone was observed at least ten times. This chain links TRBV16 with TRBJ2-7; 7 bases map to TRBD1. This CDR3 has 14 residues. Germline-derived CDR1 and CDR2 are KGHSY and FQNENV. Trimming cost V 0 bases and J 6 bases; bases outside gene matches: 5. The CDR3 reads CASSQSDRVGEQYF. The DNA of the CDR3 is TGTGCCAGCAGCCAATCAGACAGGGTTGGCGAGCAGTACTTC.

The sample holds a few counts of this clone. The chain couples TRBV7-9 to TRBJ1-2, with D perhaps matching TRBD1 (5 bases). V was cut by 3 bases and J by 2 bases, with 13 bases left in between. This CDR3 comprises 15 residues. The germline gives CDR1 SEHNR, CDR2 FQNEAQ (reference sequence). The chain's CDR3 is CASSFLGVGNYGYTF. CDR3 nucleotides: TGTGCCAGCAGCTTTTTAGGGGTCGGCAACTATGGCTACACCTTC.

The chain carries TRBV19 and TRBJ2-3; 15 bases are shared with TRBD2. Germline CDR1 LNHDA, CDR2 SQIVND (reference sequence). The CDR3 consists of 17 residues. V was pared by 6 bases and J by 6 bases, with 10 bases of the junction left unmatched. The CDR3 loop is CASSTRTSGGVRDTQYF. In DNA, the CDR3 is TGTGCCAGTAGCACCCGGACTAGCGGGGGGGTCAGGGATACGCAGTATTTT.

The V gene is TRBV6-5, the J gene TRBJ1-6; maybe TRBD1 (5 bases). CDR1 is MNHEY and CDR2 is SVGAGI in the germline V gene. CDR3 size: 14 residues. The V gene lost 5 bases and the J gene lost 5 bases, with 10 bases spanning the gap. DNA for the CDR3: TGTGCCAGCAGTCGCGACAGCAATAATTCACCCCTCCACTTT. Encoded protein: CASSRDSNNSPLHF.

This chain uses TRBV9 with TRBJ2-1, with 11 nucleotides matching TRBD2. Germline V gene data show CDR1 as SGDLS and CDR2 as YYNGEE. J was trimmed by 6 bases and V by 0 bases; bases with no gene match: 8. There are 17 residues in the CDR3. CDR3 nucleotide sequence: TGTGCCAGCAGCGTAGGGTTCGGGACTAGCGGAATCAATGAGCAGTTCTTC. Translation gives CASSVGFGTSGINEQFF.